This T cell receptor beta chain was captured in a study of cytomegalovirus exposure and HLA in healthy donors. PCR amplification relied on 60 Vbeta primers (plus 13 Jbeta primers). Here immunoSEQ multiplex PCR was the method, and the copy in TCRdb shows in-frame clones only, minus some. The sample yields about 120,000 clones, 65% to 85% seen once. Germline-derived CDR1 and CDR2 are SGHTA and FQGNSA. V shed 5 bases and J 4 bases; nucleotides not matched to a gene: 10. The length of the CDR3 is 15 residues. Material for sequencing was PBMCs. This chain links TRBV7-2 with TRBJ2-7, with 8 bases identical to TRBD1. The sequence derives from a woman in her thirties or forties in good health and CMV-seropositive. CDR3 sequence (DNA): TGTGCCAGCAGCATGGGACAGGCCATCCTTTACGAGCAGTACTTC. This gives the protein CASSMGQAILYEQYF.